This T cell receptor beta chain is from a study of blood T cells in healthy people across ages. The length of the CDR3 is 12 residues. V shed 3 bases and J shed 6 bases, with 9 bases lying between them. Germline CDR1 reads SGDLS; CDR2 reads YYNGEE. Each sample yielded at least 6 million isolated PBMCs. A J-beta primer mix and a sample-barcoded 5' primer were used in a second PCR of roughly 6 to 11 cycles. TCRdb re-called the 5' RACE reads through MiXCR, storing one row per CDR3 protein. The table shows 850,000 to 1,100,000 distinct CDR3 sequences, with less than 45% occurring only once. This rearrangement joins TRBV9 to TRBJ1-1, with D uncertain. The source of this sequence is a man aged 18 to 30 in good health. The specimen was blood. The CDR3 DNA sequence: TGTGCCAGCAGCGCAGACGGGTCTGAAGCTTTCTTT. It specifies CASSADGSEAFF.